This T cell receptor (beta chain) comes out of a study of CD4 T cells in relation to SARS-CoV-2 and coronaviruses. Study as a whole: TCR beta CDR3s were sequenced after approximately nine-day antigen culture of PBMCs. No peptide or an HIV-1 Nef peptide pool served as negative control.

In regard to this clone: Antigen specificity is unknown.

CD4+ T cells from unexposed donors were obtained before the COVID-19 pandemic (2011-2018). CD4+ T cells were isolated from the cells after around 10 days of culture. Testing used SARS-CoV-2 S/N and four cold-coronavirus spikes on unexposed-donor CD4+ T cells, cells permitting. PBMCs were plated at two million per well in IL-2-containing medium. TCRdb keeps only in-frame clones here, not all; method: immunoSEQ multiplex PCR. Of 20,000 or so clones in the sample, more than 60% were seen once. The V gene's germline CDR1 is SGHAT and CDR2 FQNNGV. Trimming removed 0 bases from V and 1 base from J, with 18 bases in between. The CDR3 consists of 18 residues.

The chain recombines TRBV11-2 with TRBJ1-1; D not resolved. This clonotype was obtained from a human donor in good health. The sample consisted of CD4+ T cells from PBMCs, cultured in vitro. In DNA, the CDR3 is TGTGCCAGCAGCTTAGATCAATGGGCCAGGACGAAGAACACTGAAGCTTTCTTT. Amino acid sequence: CASSLDQWARTKNTEAFF.